This TCR beta chain was sequenced during a study of cytomegalovirus exposure and HLA in healthy donors. Overall study findings and caveats: Immune exposure information available was restricted to CMV serostatus. The authors assumed roughly uniform sequencing depth across donors for presence/absence analyses.

The PCR ran on 60 Vbeta and 13 Jbeta primers. Per the original data handling: Some 11 million shared chains were among the approximately 87 million unique TCR beta chains that a later analysis counted. Some clones are missing from TCRdb's copy, which holds only in-frame ones; the method was immunoSEQ multiplex PCR. The D gene and trimming were derived from the DNA, and the V and J assignments and clone size from that table. This table has some 150,000 clones, 82% appearing once. Concerning this clone itself: What it binds is not known.

Sequenced: PBMCs. The receptor was isolated from a woman aged 45-65 years in good health and CMV-seropositive.

The CDR3 DNA reads TGTGCCAGCAGACCCGGGACTGGGGTATACGAGCAGTACTTC. Amino acids: CASRPGTGVYEQYF. This sequence joins TRBV7-9 and TRBJ2-7, with a possible D match to TRBD2 (6 bases). With 6 bases removed from V and 4 bases from J, the gap between germline ends came to 16 bases. The CDR3 has 14 residues. Germline V gene data show CDR1 as SEHNR and CDR2 as FQNEAQ (reference sequence).